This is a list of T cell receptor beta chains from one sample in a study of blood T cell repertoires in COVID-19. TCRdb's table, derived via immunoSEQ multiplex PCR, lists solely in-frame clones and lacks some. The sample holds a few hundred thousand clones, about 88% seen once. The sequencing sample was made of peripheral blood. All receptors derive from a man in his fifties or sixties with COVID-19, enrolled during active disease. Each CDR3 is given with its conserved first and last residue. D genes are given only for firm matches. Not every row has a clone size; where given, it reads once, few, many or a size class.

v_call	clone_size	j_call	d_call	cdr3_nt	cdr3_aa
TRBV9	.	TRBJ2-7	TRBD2	TGTGCCAGCAGCGTAGCTCCTGGGAGCGGACTAGCGGGGGGTCTATACGAGCAGTACTTC	CASSVAPGSGLAGGLYEQYF
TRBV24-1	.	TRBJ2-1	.	TGTGCCACCAGTGAAACCCCCGGGAATGAGCAGTTCTTC	CATSETPGNEQFF
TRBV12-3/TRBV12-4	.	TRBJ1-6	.	TGTGCCAGCAGTTTCGGGAATTCACCCCTCCACTTT	CASSFGNSPLHF
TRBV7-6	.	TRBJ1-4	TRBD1	TGTGCCAGCAGCCTTGGGACAGGGAATGAAAAACTGTTTTTT	CASSLGTGNEKLFF
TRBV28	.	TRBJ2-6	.	TGTGCCAGCAGTTCACCCAGTCCAGAAGGGAGCTCTGGGGCCAACGTCCTGACTTTC	CASSSPSPEGSSGANVLTF
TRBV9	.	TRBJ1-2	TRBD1	TGTGCCAGCAGCGTAGACGGACAGGGAAGAGAGCATGGCTACACCTTC	CASSVDGQGREHGYTF
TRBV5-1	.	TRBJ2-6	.	TGCGCCAGCAGCTGGGATTCGAGGGCCTCTGGGGCCAACGTCCTGACTTTC	CASSWDSRASGANVLTF
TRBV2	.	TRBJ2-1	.	TGTGCCAGCAGTGAAAGGACTCCCCCTGGGGAGCAGTTCTTC	CASSERTPPGEQFF
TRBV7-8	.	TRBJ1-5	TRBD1	TGTGCCAGCAGCTTAGCCTTCCCGGGACAGGGCCCGAATAGCAATCAGCCCCAGCATTTT	CASSLAFPGQGPNSNQPQHF
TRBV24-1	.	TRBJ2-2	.	TGTGCCACCAGTGACAGGAACACCGGGGAGCTGTTTTTT	CATSDRNTGELFF
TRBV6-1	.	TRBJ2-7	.	TGTGCCAGCAGTGATAGTCAGGGGAAATCCTACGAGCAGTACTTC	CASSDSQGKSYEQYF
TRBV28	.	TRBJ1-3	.	TGTGCCAGCAGTTTATCGAGGGTCTCGGGCTCTGGAAACACCATATATTTT	CASSLSRVSGSGNTIYF
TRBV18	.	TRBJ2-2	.	TGTGCCAGCTCACCCTGGACAGACCCGAGCACCGGGGAGCTGTTTTTT	CASSPWTDPSTGELFF
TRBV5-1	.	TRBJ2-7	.	TGCGCCAGCGATCCGGGGAGAGGCACCTTCTACGAGCAGTACTTC	CASDPGRGTFYEQYF
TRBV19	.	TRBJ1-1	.	TGTGCCAGTAGTATAGATCGGGGAAGGACTGAAGCTTTCTTT	CASSIDRGRTEAFF
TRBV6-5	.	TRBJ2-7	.	TGTGCCAGCAGTTATGGTCAGGGTGCCGAGCAGTACTTC	CASSYGQGAEQYF
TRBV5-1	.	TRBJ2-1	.	TGCGCCAGCAGCTCAGAAACGGGCTACAATGAGCAGTTCTTC	CASSSETGYNEQFF
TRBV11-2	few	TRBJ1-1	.	TGTGCCAGCAGCGGACGACAGGTCGGGGCCACTGAAGCTTTCTTT	CASSGRQVGATEAFF
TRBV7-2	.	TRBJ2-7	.	TGTGCCAGCAGCTTAGTCTTAGATTTAGGGGTCAGATCCTACGAGCAGTACTTC	CASSLVLDLGVRSYEQYF
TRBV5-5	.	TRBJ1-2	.	TGTGCCAGCAGCTCCACTCACCTCTCGGGCTACACCTTC	CASSSTHLSGYTF
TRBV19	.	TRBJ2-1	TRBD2	TGTGCCAGTAGTACAATGGGACTAGCTGGTCCCTCCGAGCAGTTCTTC	CASSTMGLAGPSEQFF
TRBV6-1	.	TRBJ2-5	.	TGTGCCAGCAGTGAAGCGCGCGGGCTGGGGGAGACCCAGTACTTC	CASSEARGLGETQYF
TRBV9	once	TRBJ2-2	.	TGTGCCAGCAGCACGAGGGGGACGGCGTTCACCGGGGAGCTGTTTTTT	CASSTRGTAFTGELFF
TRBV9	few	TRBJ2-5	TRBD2	TGTGCCAGCAGCCCCCTGTCGGGGGGGCCGGAAGAGACCCAGTACTTC	CASSPLSGGPEETQYF
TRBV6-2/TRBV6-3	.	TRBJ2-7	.	TGTGCCAGCAGTTACCTCCCCTACCGGACCGGGACTGGCTCCTACGAGCAGTACTTC	CASSYLPYRTGTGSYEQYF
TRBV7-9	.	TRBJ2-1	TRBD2	TGTGCCAGCAGCTTAGCCCTAGCGGGAGACAATGAGCAGTTCTTC	CASSLALAGDNEQFF
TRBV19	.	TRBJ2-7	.	TGTGCCAGTAGTATCACAGGCTCCTACGAGCAGTACTTC	CASSITGSYEQYF
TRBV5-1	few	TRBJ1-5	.	TGCGCCAGCAGCTTTTACGGAGATCAGCCCCAGCATTTT	CASSFYGDQPQHF
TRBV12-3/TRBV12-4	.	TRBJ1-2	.	TGTGCCAGCAGTTTTACGACAGATTATGGCTACACCTTC	CASSFTTDYGYTF
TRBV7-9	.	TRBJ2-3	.	TGTGCCAGCAGCTACCTGCGGGGCGGGATTAGCTCAGATACGCAGTATTTT	CASSYLRGGISSDTQYF
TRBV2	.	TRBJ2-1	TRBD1	TGTGCCAGCGAGGGACAGGGGGCCTACAATGAGCAGTTCTTC	CASEGQGAYNEQFF
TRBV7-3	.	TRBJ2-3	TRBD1	TGTGCCAGCAGCATTGGACAGGGGGCCACAGATACGCAGTATTTT	CASSIGQGATDTQYF
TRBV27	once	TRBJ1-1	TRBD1	TGTGCCAGGAACACAATCCTTGGAAGGGGGCGCTCGGAAACTGAAGCTTTCTTT	CARNTILGRGRSETEAFF
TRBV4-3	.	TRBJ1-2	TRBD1	TGCGCCAGCAGCCAAGTTGCACAGGGGGTTAATGGCTACACCTTC	CASSQVAQGVNGYTF
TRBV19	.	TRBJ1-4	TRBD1	TGTGCCAGTAGTATGGACAGGGATGAAAAACTGTTTTTT	CASSMDRDEKLFF
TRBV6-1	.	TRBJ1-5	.	TGTGCCAGCAGTGACCGTGTCGGTCAGCCCCAGCATTTT	CASSDRVGQPQHF
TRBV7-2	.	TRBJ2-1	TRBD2	TGTGCCAGCAGCTCTCAGCGGGACCCCTACAATGAGCAGTTCTTC	CASSSQRDPYNEQFF
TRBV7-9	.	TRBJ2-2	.	TGTGCCAGCAGCTATCCGCCTCCAGACAGAGAAAACACCGGGGAGCTGTTTTTT	CASSYPPPDRENTGELFF
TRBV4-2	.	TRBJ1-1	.	TGTGCCAGCAGCCAAGGTGGGGGCTTCACTGAAGCTTTCTTT	CASSQGGGFTEAFF
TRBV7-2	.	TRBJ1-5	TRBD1	TGTGCCAGCAGCCCAAAACAGGGGAATCAGCCCCAGCATTTT	CASSPKQGNQPQHF
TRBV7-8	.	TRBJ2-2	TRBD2	TGTGCCAGCAGCTTACCTTGGACTAGCGGGAGGGGCCTCGGTTTATCTGGGGAGCTGTTTTTT	CASSLPWTSGRGLGLSGELFF
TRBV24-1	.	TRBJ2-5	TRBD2	TGTGCCACCAGTGACACGTCGGCTAGCGGGGGGCGCGAGACCCAGTACTTC	CATSDTSASGGRETQYF
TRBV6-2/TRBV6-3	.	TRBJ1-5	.	TGTGCCAGCAGTTTCAGGGGTCCGCAGCCCCAGCATTTT	CASSFRGPQPQHF
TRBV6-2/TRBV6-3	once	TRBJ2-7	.	TGTGCCAGCAGTTACTTGGGCAGTCAGTACTTC	CASSYLGSQYF
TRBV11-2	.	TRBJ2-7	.	TGTGCCAGCAGTTACGGGACACAGTTTGAGCAGTACTTC	CASSYGTQFEQYF
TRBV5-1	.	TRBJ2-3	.	TGCGCCAGCAGCTTGTTACTAGCAGCGGGCACAGATACGCAGTATTTT	CASSLLLAAGTDTQYF
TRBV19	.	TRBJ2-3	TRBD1	TGTGCCAGTAGTATACAGGGGGTTGAGGAGCAGTATTTT	CASSIQGVEEQYF
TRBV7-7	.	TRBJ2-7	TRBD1	TGTGCTAGCAGCCGGAGGACAGGGGGGAGACTATCCTACGAGCAGTACTTC	CASSRRTGGRLSYEQYF
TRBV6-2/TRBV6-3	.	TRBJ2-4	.	TGTGCCAGCAGTTCCCCGGTAAACATTCAGTACTTC	CASSSPVNIQYF
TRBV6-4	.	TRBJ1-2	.	TGTGCCAGCAGTGACACCGGTCGAGGTAGGAAACTTTCAAACTATGGCTACACCTTC	CASSDTGRGRKLSNYGYTF
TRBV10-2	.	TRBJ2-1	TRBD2	TGCGCCGGATCTAGCGGGACAGACAATGAGCAGTTCTTC	CAGSSGTDNEQFF
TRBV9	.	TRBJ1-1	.	TGTGCCAGCAGCCCTGAACTATTGAACACTGAAGCTTTCTTT	CASSPELLNTEAFF
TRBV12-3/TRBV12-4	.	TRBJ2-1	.	TGTGCCAGCAGTTTAGCCCGCAGAGAAGAGCGGTTCTTC	CASSLARREERFF
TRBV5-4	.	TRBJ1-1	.	TGTGCCAGCAGCTTGTGGGCCTCGGGGTCGGGGAACACTGAAGCTTTCTTT	CASSLWASGSGNTEAFF